This T cell receptor beta chain appears in the sequencing data of a study of T cell responses to AZD1222 COVID-19 vaccine. Whole-study context: Second-dose schedules of about 4 or about 12 weeks were combined. Study conclusions and caveats: The donor cohort was predominantly white British with a female majority, and clonal diversity may have been underestimated. Across spike, vaccine-associated CD4 TCRs were found, dominant at 160-218 and 743-854. The repertoires were collected only after the peak T cell response.

With respect to this clone: Its antigen is unknown.

The V and J ends lost 4 bases and 13 bases respectively, with 24 bases between them. Germline CDR1 is SGHDT and CDR2 is YYEEEE. The CDR3 length is 16 residues. Assay used: immunoSEQ multiplex PCR; TCRdb lists only in-frame clones, some missing. The data show 95,000 to 150,000 clones, with 92% seen just once and over 1.5% held by the top ten. The TCR sequence derives from an adult in good health. The sequences come from peripheral blood, collected on day 0 of AZD1222 vaccination. The genes are TRBV5-6 and TRBJ1-6, with TRBD1 as a possible D gene (5 bases). The DNA for the CDR3 is TGTGCCAGCAGCGGACGTTGGGCAGGGACGGGAAAGCCCCTCCACTTT. Translated: CASSGRWAGTGKPLHF.